The 13 T cell receptor beta chains in this list originate from one sample, sequenced in a study of blood T cell repertoires in COVID-19 (dated by TCRdb to 2018 to 2021). To prepare the library, the immunoSEQ multiplex PCR assay was applied. The clones in this table, taken by TCRdb from immuneACCESS, are in-frame only. Not every clone is retained; where verified, under half of the shortfall comes from an unresolved V gene, and the cause of the rest is unknown. This sample gives around 56,000 clones in total; about four fifths of them show up just once. The ten largest make up around 30% of the sample. The sequenced material came from peripheral blood. The receptors derive from a woman of 80 years or more with active or convalescent COVID-19.

The chain uses TRBV7-2 and TRBJ2-4; 13 bases align to TRBD2. Germline V CDR1 and CDR2: SGHTA, FQGNSA. CDR3 size: 18 residues. Unmatched junction bases numbered 8, after V lost 5 bases and J lost 1 base. The chain's CDR3 is CASSPTSGGARAKNIQYF. As DNA, the CDR3 is TGTGCCAGCAGCCCAACTAGCGGGGGGGCCCGGGCCAAAAACATTCAGTACTTC. Full variable domain (rest looked up from reference TRBV7-2 and TRBJ2-4): GAGVSQSPSNKVTEKGKDVELRCDPISGHTALYWYRQSLGQGLEFLIYFQGNSAPDKSGLPSDRFSAERTGGSVSTLTIQRTQQEDSAVYLCASSPTSGGARAKNIQYFGAGTRLSVL.

The chain is built from TRBV28 and TRBJ1-2; 7 positions agree with TRBD1. V shed 7 bases, J shed 7 bases, and the junction held 9 bases outside the gene matches. There are 13 residues in the CDR3. The V gene's germline CDR1 is MDHEN and CDR2 SYDVKM. CDR3 coding DNA: TGTGCCAGCACCCTGCAGGGGGTTCGTGGCTACACCTTC. Its protein is CASTLQGVRGYTF.

This chain joins TRBV4-1 and TRBJ2-7, with 8 bases matching TRBD1. The CDR3 length is 15 residues. Per the germline V gene, CDR1 is MGHRA and CDR2 is YSYEKL. V lost 5 bases to trimming and J lost 3 bases; unmatched junction nucleotides: 9. CDR3 protein: CASSMQGASFYEQYF. The CDR3 DNA reads TGCGCCAGCAGCATGCAGGGGGCCTCGTTCTACGAGCAGTACTTC.

J is TRBJ1-6 and V is TRBV7-2; TRBD1 matches 7 bases. This CDR3 has 14 amino acids. V dropped 5 bases and J dropped 6; count of bases not matched to a gene: 4. CDR1 is SGHTA, CDR2 FQGNSA, per germline. The CDR3 DNA follows: TGTGCCAGCAGCAAACAGGGGTTTAATTCACCCCTCCACTTT. Protein product: CASSKQGFNSPLHF.

This chain links TRBV28 with TRBJ2-2; 8 bases align to TRBD1. V shed 6 bases, J shed 4 bases, and the junction held 7 bases outside the gene matches. Germline-derived CDR1 and CDR2 are MDHEN and SYDVKM. This CDR3 spans 15 amino acids. CDR3 sequence: CASSKAGTGTGELFF. The CDR3 region has the DNA TGTGCCAGCAGCAAAGCCGGGACAGGCACCGGGGAGCTGTTTTTT. The whole variable domain, remainder taken from reference TRBV28 and TRBJ2-2, is DVKVTQSSRYLVKRTGEKVFLECVQDMDHENMFWYRQDPGLGLRLIYFSYDVKMKEKGDIPEGYSVSREKKERFSLILESASTNQTSMYLCASSKAGTGTGELFFGEGSRLTVL.

This clone was observed a single time. The chain combines TRBV7-9 with TRBJ2-7; D call uncertain. This CDR3 has 12 amino acids. V lost 5 bases and J 4 bases, leaving 9 bases between the germline ends. Germline CDR1 SEHNR, CDR2 FQNEAQ (reference sequence). CDR3 nucleotides: TGTGCCAGCAGCCCACAAAGTTACGAGCAGTACTTC. Encoded protein: CASSPQSYEQYF.

The gene calls are TRBV19 and TRBJ1-2; a possible D gene is TRBD1 (6 bases). Trimming left V 3 bases short and J 2 bases short, with 13 bases between. Germline assignment: CDR1 LNHDA and CDR2 SQIVND (reference sequence). The CDR3 contains 15 residues. The CDR3, as DNA: TGTGCCAGTAGTATTCAGGGGAGTTCGAACTATGGCTACACCTTC. Translating gives CASSIQGSSNYGYTF.

The V and J genes are TRBV9 and TRBJ1-4; D remains unclear. The CDR3 length is 15 residues. CDR1 SGDLS and CDR2 YYNGEE come from the germline V gene. Trimming removed 4 bases from V and 2 bases from J, with 12 bases in between. CDR3 protein: CASSPGRATNEKLFF. DNA of the CDR3: TGTGCCAGCAGCCCGGGGAGGGCCACTAATGAAAAACTGTTTTTT.

The chain carries TRBV6-5 and TRBJ1-2; possible D gene TRBD1, 6 bases. V lost 7 bases, J lost 5 bases, and 14 bases lay in between. CDR3 length equals 13 residues. Germline V gene lookup returns CDR1 MNHEY and CDR2 SVGAGI. CDR3 DNA sequence: TGTGCCAGCATAGATAGGACAGCTTATGGCTACACCTTC. Translated, it gives CASIDRTAYGYTF.

The rearrangement links TRBV10-3 to TRBJ1-1, with 8 bases matching TRBD1. CDR1 ENHRY and CDR2 SYGVKD come from the germline V gene. This CDR3 comprises 16 residues. Trimming took 6 bases from V and 3 from J; bases not matched to a gene: 12. The CDR3 spells CAIREHRGEGDTEAFF. The CDR3 bases are TGTGCCATCAGGGAGCACAGGGGGGAGGGTGACACTGAAGCTTTCTTT.

This clone was seen a handful of times. The gene calls are TRBV3-1 (or the pseudogene TRBV3-2) and TRBJ2-2; the match to TRBD2 covers 13 bases. The CDR3 length is 17 residues. V gave up 1 base and J gave up 5 bases; unmatched junction bases: 4. Germline V gene sequence: CDR1 LGHDT, CDR2 YNNKEL (reference sequence). The CDR3 coding sequence is TGTGCCAGCAGCCAAGCGACTAGCGGGGGGAGGACCGGGGAGCTGTTTTTT. The encoded protein is CASSQATSGGRTGELFF.

The chain couples TRBV24-1 to TRBJ2-7, with a possible D match to TRBD2 (7 bases). V lost 5 bases and J 2 bases, leaving 18 bases between the germline ends. Germline-derived CDR1 and CDR2 are KGHDR and SFDVKD. The CDR3 spans 16 residues. In DNA form, the CDR3 reads TGTGCCACCAGTGCCCTGAGGGGGGGACACCCCTACGAGCAGTACTTC. It is translated as CATSALRGGHPYEQYF.

V gene TRBV6-2 or TRBV6-3 combines with J gene TRBJ1-6, with 10 bases fitting TRBD1. The germline CDR1 and CDR2 sequences are MNHEY and SVGEGT. CDR3 length equals 15 residues. V trimming: 6 bases; J trimming: 8 bases; junction bases outside the gene matches: 7. The CDR3 sequence: CASSRRQGADSPLHF. CDR3 coding DNA: TGTGCCAGCAGCCGTAGACAGGGGGCTGATTCACCCCTCCACTTT.